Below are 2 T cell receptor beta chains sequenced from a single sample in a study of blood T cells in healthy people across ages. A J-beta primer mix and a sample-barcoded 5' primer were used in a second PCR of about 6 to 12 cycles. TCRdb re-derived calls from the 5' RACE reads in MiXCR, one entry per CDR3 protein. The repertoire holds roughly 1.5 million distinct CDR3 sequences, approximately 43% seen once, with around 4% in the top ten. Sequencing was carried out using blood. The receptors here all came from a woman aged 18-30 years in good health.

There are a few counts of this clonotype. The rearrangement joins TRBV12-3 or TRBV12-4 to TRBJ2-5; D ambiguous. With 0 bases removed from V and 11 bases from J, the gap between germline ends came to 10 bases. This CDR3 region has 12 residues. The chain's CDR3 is CASSLAHHQQYF. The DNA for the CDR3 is TGTGCCAGCAGTTTAGCTCACCACCAGCAGTACTTC.

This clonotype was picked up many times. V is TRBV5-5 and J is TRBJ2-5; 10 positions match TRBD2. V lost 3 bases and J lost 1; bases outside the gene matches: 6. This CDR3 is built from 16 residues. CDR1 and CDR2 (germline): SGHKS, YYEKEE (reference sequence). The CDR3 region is CASSSRLAGVQETQYF. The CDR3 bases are TGTGCCAGCAGCTCCAGACTAGCGGGTGTCCAAGAGACCCAGTACTTC.